This is a list of T cell receptor beta chains from one sample in a study of cytomegalovirus exposure and HLA in healthy donors. Produced via immunoSEQ multiplex PCR; TCRdb's table is partial and in-frame only. This sample has tens of thousands of clones, with over 60% found just once. The sample consisted of PBMCs. Receptors originate from a woman in her 50s in good health and CMV-seropositive. CDR3s include the opening cysteine and the closing phenylalanine or tryptophan. The D gene is left open where the match is weak. Clone size, where shown, is once, few, many, or a class for clones that have expanded.

abundance	d_gene	v_gene	j_gene	CDR3nt	CDR3aa
-	-	TRBV28	TRBJ1-3	TGTGCCAGCAGTTTCCCCGACAGAAGCTCTGGAAACACCATATATTTT	CASSFPDRSSGNTIYF
-	-	TRBV5-1	TRBJ1-2	TGCGCCAGCAGCGTCCAAGAGGTTTTCGATGGCTACACCTTC	CASSVQEVFDGYTF
-	-	TRBV6-1	TRBJ2-7	TGTGCCAGCATGAACAGCCAGACCTACGAGCAGTACTTC	CASMNSQTYEQYF
-	TRBD2	TRBV10-2	TRBJ2-3	TGCGCCAGCACTGACGGGACTAGCGGGGGTTCGACGCAGTATTTT	CASTDGTSGGSTQYF
once	TRBD1	TRBV28	TRBJ1-1	TGTGCCAGCAGTTTGGACAGGGTGGGTGTGAACACTGAAGCTTTCTTT	CASSLDRVGVNTEAFF
-	-	TRBV7-9	TRBJ1-3	TGTGCCAGCAGCTTAGACGCGGGGCCCGGAAACACCATATATTTT	CASSLDAGPGNTIYF
-	TRBD1	TRBV7-9	TRBJ1-2	TGTGCCAGCAGTCTAGTCGGGACAGGGGGCACGACTAACTATGGCTACACCTTC	CASSLVGTGGTTNYGYTF
-	-	TRBV27	TRBJ2-5	TGTGCCAGCAGTTTTCAGGAGACCCAGTACTTC	CASSFQETQYF
-	-	TRBV7-8	TRBJ1-2	TGTGCCAGCAGCCCCACCAGCAGGGGAGATGGCTACACCTTC	CASSPTSRGDGYTF
few	TRBD2	TRBV6-6	TRBJ2-3	TGTGCCAGCAGTTATGGTAGCGGGACAGATACGCAGTATTTT	CASSYGSGTDTQYF
-	-	TRBV28	TRBJ1-2	TGTGCCAGCAGCTCGCCCTTTAGCGGGGCCGGACCATTCTATGGCTACACCTTC	CASSSPFSGAGPFYGYTF
-	-	TRBV15	TRBJ2-7	TGTGCCACCAGCAGAGATGGAGAGCATCTTAGCGAGCAGTACTTC	CATSRDGEHLSEQYF
-	-	TRBV14	TRBJ1-1	TGTGCCAGCAGCCAAGTAGAGGGAGTGGGTACTGAAGCTTTCTTT	CASSQVEGVGTEAFF
-	-	TRBV5-1	TRBJ2-5	TGCGCCAGCAGCTTGGCAGAAGAGACCCAGTACTTC	CASSLAEETQYF
few	TRBD1	TRBV9	TRBJ1-1	TGTGCCAGCAGCGAATCAGGGGGGAACACTGAAGCTTTCTTT	CASSESGGNTEAFF
-	-	TRBV5-1	TRBJ1-1	TGCGCCAGCAGCTCCTCGGGGAACACTGAAGCTTTCTTT	CASSSSGNTEAFF
-	TRBD2	TRBV4-3	TRBJ2-1	TGCGCCAGCAGCCAAGATATCGGACTAGCGTCCAATGAGCAGTTCTTC	CASSQDIGLASNEQFF
-	-	TRBV11-2	TRBJ2-5	TGTGCCAGCAGTTCGACAGCATCAAAAGAGACCCAGTACTTC	CASSSTASKETQYF
-	-	TRBV18	TRBJ1-5	TGTGCCAGCTCACCAGGGGACTATAGCAATCAGCCCCAGCATTTT	CASSPGDYSNQPQHF
-	-	TRBV9	TRBJ2-7	TGTGCCTGCTCCGGCGGGCCTGGCGACGAGCAGTACTTC	CACSGGPGDEQYF
few	-	TRBV18	TRBJ2-5	TGTGCCAGCTCAGAAGTAACAGGCCAAGAGACCCAGTACTTC	CASSEVTGQETQYF
-	-	TRBV6-1	TRBJ1-4	TGTGCCAGCAGTGAATCGGTTGGGGCCACTAATGAAAAACTGTTTTTT	CASSESVGATNEKLFF
-	TRBD1	TRBV5-1	TRBJ2-7	TGCGCCAGCAGCTTGGGACAGGGGATCTACTACGAGCAGTACTTC	CASSLGQGIYYEQYF
-	TRBD1	TRBV7-2	TRBJ2-4	TGTGCCAGCAGCTTCGACAGGGGGAACATTCAGTACTTC	CASSFDRGNIQYF
-	TRBD1	TRBV19	TRBJ1-1	TGTGCCAGCCGCCTGGCGGGACAGGGGGCTAAAGGTTTCTTT	CASRLAGQGAKGFF
few	-	TRBV27	TRBJ2-7	TGTGCCAGCAGTTTATTGGGAGGGGGGTGGGGCTACGAGCAGTACTTC	CASSLLGGGWGYEQYF
-	-	TRBV15	TRBJ2-5	TGTGCCACCAGCAGACTAGCTACGGGGGTGGAGACCCAGTACTTC	CATSRLATGVETQYF
-	-	TRBV5-5	TRBJ2-7	TGTGCCAGCAGCTTGGAATTCACAGGTCTTACCTACGAGCAGTACTTC	CASSLEFTGLTYEQYF
-	TRBD2	TRBV28	TRBJ2-5	TGTGCCAGCAACATAGCGGGGGCACAAGAGACCCAGTACTTC	CASNIAGAQETQYF
-	TRBD1	TRBV5-4	TRBJ1-6	TGTGCCAGCACCCTCTCTGGGACAGGTGGTTCACCCCTCCACTTT	CASTLSGTGGSPLHF
once	-	TRBV6-1	TRBJ2-7	TGTGCCAGCAGTGAGATGCCAGGGATTCTCGAGCAGTACTTC	CASSEMPGILEQYF
-	-	TRBV5-6	TRBJ2-7	TGTGCCAGCAGCTTGGCCACCTACGAGCAGTACTTC	CASSLATYEQYF
-	-	TRBV11-2	TRBJ1-1	TGTGCCAGCAGCTTAGAAGCGAACACTGAAGCTTTCTTT	CASSLEANTEAFF
-	-	TRBV6-1	TRBJ1-1	TGTGCCAGCAGTTCACGGGTTGAGGCTTTCTTT	CASSSRVEAFF
few	-	TRBV28	TRBJ2-2	TGTGCCAGCGCGACTCGAACCGGGGAGCTGTTTTTT	CASATRTGELFF
-	TRBD2	TRBV11-2	TRBJ2-1	TGTGCCAGCAGCTCACTAGCGGGGGGCCACAATGAGCAGTTCTTC	CASSSLAGGHNEQFF
-	-	TRBV29-1	TRBJ2-6	TGCAGCGTTGAGGGGACTTCTAACTCTGGGGCCAACGTCCTGACTTTC	CSVEGTSNSGANVLTF
-	-	TRBV28	TRBJ2-3	TGTGCCAGCAGTTTGGTGGGAGGTACGCAGTATTTT	CASSLVGGTQYF
many	TRBD1	TRBV19	TRBJ2-1	TGTGCCAGTAGTAAAGGGGACAGGGGGGGTACTGAGCAGTTCTTC	CASSKGDRGGTEQFF
-	TRBD1	TRBV7-9	TRBJ2-5	TGTGCCAGCAGCTGGGGACAGGGGGCGCGGGAGACCCAGTACTTC	CASSWGQGARETQYF
-	TRBD2	TRBV7-6	TRBJ2-2	TGTGCCAGCAGCCTATTCAGCGGGGGGAACACCGGGGAGCTGTTTTTT	CASSLFSGGNTGELFF
-	-	TRBV18	TRBJ1-1	TGTGCCAGCTCACCGGGGGAGGGAACTGAAGCTTTCTTT	CASSPGEGTEAFF
few	-	TRBV2	TRBJ2-7	TGTGCCAGCAGTGGTTTTAGAAATTCTGTGATACCCTCCTACGAGCAGTACTTC	CASSGFRNSVIPSYEQYF
few	TRBD1	TRBV10-3	TRBJ2-7	TGTGCCATCAGTGACTCCCCGGGACAGGAGCAGTACTTC	CAISDSPGQEQYF
few	-	TRBV30	TRBJ1-1	TGTGCCTGGAGTCGGGCGGGCACTGAAGCTTTCTTT	CAWSRAGTEAFF
-	TRBD1	TRBV5-1	TRBJ2-3	TGCGCCAGCAGAACAGGACAGGACACAGATACGCAGTATTTT	CASRTGQDTDTQYF
-	TRBD1	TRBV7-9	TRBJ1-6	TGTGCCAGCAGCTTAGATCAGGGGGCGTGGGACGGATCACCCCTCCACTTT	CASSLDQGAWDGSPLHF
-	TRBD1	TRBV28	TRBJ2-5	TGTGCCAGCCGGACAGGGGTAGTGACCCAGTACTTC	CASRTGVVTQYF
-	TRBD1	TRBV5-1	TRBJ1-1	TGCGCCAGCAGCTCGACAGGGGCCTCGAACATGAACACTGAAGCTTTCTTT	CASSSTGASNMNTEAFF
-	TRBD1	TRBV28	TRBJ2-1	TGTGCCAGCAGTTTAGGACAGGGGACACTATACAATGAGCAGTTCTTC	CASSLGQGTLYNEQFF
many	-	TRBV27	TRBJ2-7	TGTGCCAGCAAAGGCATGGAAGGGGCCTACGAGCAGTACTTC	CASKGMEGAYEQYF
few	TRBD1	TRBV7-6	TRBJ1-5	TGTGCCAGCAGCTTAGCGACAGGGAGCGTCCATCAGCCCCAGCATTTT	CASSLATGSVHQPQHF
many	-	TRBV7-9	TRBJ2-1	TGTGCCAGCAGCTTAGGACAGGGTCGTATTTCGGGGGCACACAATGAGCAGTTCTTC	CASSLGQGRISGAHNEQFF
-	TRBD2	TRBV4-2	TRBJ2-5	TGTGCCAGCAGCCCCGGAGGACTAGCGGGGGCCTTCCAAGAGACCCAGTACTTC	CASSPGGLAGAFQETQYF